Presented here are 17 T cell receptor beta chains from one specimen sequenced in a study of T-cell reconstitution after alpha-beta-depleted transplantation in children. Unique molecular identifiers were used to barcode this TCRbeta library. TCRdb independently ran MiXCR on the PCR reads; one entry per CDR3 protein. The sample records around 370,000 distinct CDR3 sequences, 10% being singletons. The sequences come from PBMCs from the stem cell graft donor, collected from the stem cell graft. These receptors were collected from a human donor who donated a stem cell graft to a child with acute lymphoblastic leukemia.

A few counts support this clonotype. This chain links TRBV12-3 or TRBV12-4 with TRBJ2-1, with 8 bases matching TRBD1. V gave up 1 base and J gave up 0 bases; unmatched junction bases: 5. The CDR3 is 17 amino acids. CDR3 sequence (DNA): TGTGCCAGCAGTTTAGGGACCGGACAGGGCTCCTACAATGAGCAGTTCTTC. Amino acids: CASSLGTGQGSYNEQFF.

This clonotype was detected a few times. This chain joins TRBV7-8 and TRBJ2-1; 15 bases line up with TRBD2. V lost 5 bases and J lost 4; bases outside the gene matches: 9. This CDR3 has 18 amino acids. Germline values: CDR1 SGHVS, CDR2 FQNEAQ. CDR3 loop: CASSPGLAGGEVYNEQFF. CDR3 sequence (DNA): TGTGCCAGCAGCCCGGGACTAGCGGGAGGAGAGGTTTACAATGAGCAGTTCTTC.

This clonotype appeared many times. The V and J genes are TRBV7-6 and TRBJ1-1; D is ambiguous. Germline assignment: CDR1 SGHVS and CDR2 FNYEAQ. Between the trimmed V and J ends, which lost 4 bases and 1 base, there was a span of 13 bases. This CDR3 comprises 15 residues. CDR3 in DNA: TGTGCCAGCAGCTCACTAAGTCACGGGAACACTGAAGCTTTCTTT. Translating gives CASSSLSHGNTEAFF.

This clonotype appeared a few times. The genes are TRBV7-2 and TRBJ2-7, with 9 bases that match TRBD1. With V trimmed by 5 bases and J by 1 base, 9 bases remained unmatched. Germline V gene sequence: CDR1 SGHTA, CDR2 FQGNSA. The CDR3 spans 16 residues. In DNA form, the CDR3 reads TGTGCCAGCAGCCCTAGACCGGGACAGGGATCCTACGAGCAGTACTTC. Translation gives CASSPRPGQGSYEQYF.

This clonotype was detected a few times. This chain links TRBV20-1 with TRBJ1-1; unclear D gene. The CDR3 is 14 amino acids. The V gene lost 0 bases and the J gene lost 2 bases, with 10 bases spanning the gap. CDR1 is DFQATT, CDR2 SNEGSKA, per germline (reference sequence). CDR3 bases: TGCAGTGCTAGAGAAAAGCGGCCAAACACTGAAGCTTTCTTT. Its protein product is CSAREKRPNTEAFF.

Comments on this clonotype: This may stem from a read error, because a much larger clone lies one nucleotide away. The chain combines TRBV11-2 with TRBJ2-3; a weak D match, TRBD2 (6 bases). Germline values: CDR1 SGHAT, CDR2 FQNNGV. The CDR3 totals 12 residues. The DNA for the CDR3 is TGTGCCAGCAGCCATTGGGAGGATACGCATTATTTT. It translates to CASSHWEDTHYF. The full variable domain, in which reference TRBV11-2 and TRBJ2-3 provide the parts outside the CDR3, is EAGVAQSPRYKIIEKRQSVAFWCNPISGHATLYWYQQILGQGPKLLIQFQNNGVVDDSQLPKDRFSAERLKGVDSTLKIQPAKLEDSAVYLCASSHWEDTHYFGPGTRLTVL.

This clonotype was seen a few times. The rearrangement links TRBV11-2 to TRBJ2-7; D gene ambiguous. V lost 1 base and J lost 0, with 16 bases in between. CDR3 length: 17 amino acids. Looked up from germline, CDR1 is SGHAT and CDR2 is FQNNGV. This chain's CDR3 is CASSLVMTSSSSYEQYF. Here the CDR3 DNA reads TGTGCCAGCAGCTTAGTCATGACTTCTTCCAGCTCCTACGAGCAGTACTTC. The complete variable domain, with remaining parts taken from reference TRBV11-2 and TRBJ2-7, reads EAGVAQSPRYKIIEKRQSVAFWCNPISGHATLYWYQQILGQGPKLLIQFQNNGVVDDSQLPKDRFSAERLKGVDSTLKIQPAKLEDSAVYLCASSLVMTSSSSYEQYFGPGTRLTVT.

This clonotype was seen a handful of times. The gene calls are TRBV10-3 and TRBJ1-2; TRBD1 is a possible D gene (6 bases). Germline V gives CDR1 ENHRY, CDR2 SYGVKD. This CDR3 region has 14 residues. Trimming left V 4 bases short and J 8 bases short, with 17 bases between. The CDR3: CAISGDGQTFGYTF. The CDR3 nucleotides are TGTGCCATCAGTGGGGATGGACAGACCTTCGGCTACACCTTC.

The rearrangement joins TRBV3-1 to TRBJ2-7; 7 nucleotides match TRBD2. In germline, CDR1 is LGHDT, CDR2 YNNKEL (reference sequence). V lost 8 bases and J lost 5; bases outside the gene matches: 3. The CDR3 is made up of 11 amino acids. CDR3 sequence reads: CASRLADEQYF. The CDR3 region has the DNA TGTGCCAGCCGACTAGCTGACGAGCAGTACTTC.

The chain has TRBV4-2 and TRBJ1-2, with no clear D. The CDR3 is made up of 16 amino acids. Germline CDR1 and CDR2: LGHNA and YNFKEQ. Deletions cut 4 bases from V and 2 bases from J, with 17 bases between. CDR3 residues: CASSPEGAGSNYGYTF. In nucleotides, the CDR3 is TGTGCCAGCAGCCCAGAGGGAGCGGGGAGCAACTATGGCTACACCTTC.

The table lists this clonotype with a few counts. The CDR3 loop is CASSYPSGGKNTGELFF. Here the CDR3 DNA reads TGTGCCAGCAGTTACCCCAGTGGGGGAAAAAACACCGGGGAGCTGTTTTTT. This chain uses TRBV6-2 or TRBV6-3 with TRBJ2-2; D may match TRBD1 or TRBD2 (5 bases each). Germline values: CDR1 MNHEY, CDR2 SVGEGT. V shed 2 bases and J shed 2 bases, with 15 bases lying between them. The CDR3 has 17 amino acids.

J is TRBJ1-4 and V is TRBV12-3 or TRBV12-4, with D uncertain. The CDR3 sequence is 16 residues long. With 4 bases removed from V and 8 bases from J, the gap between germline ends came to 20 bases. The CDR3 nucleotides read TGTGCCAGCAGTTCCCCCTCGTTCCTTCCGAACGAAAAACTGTTTTTT. It codes for CASSSPSFLPNEKLFF.

This clonotype was counted a few times. The chain has TRBV25-1 and TRBJ2-7; D is undetermined. Germline V gene sequence: CDR1 MGHDK, CDR2 SYGVNS. This CDR3 region has 15 residues. Trimming cost V 3 bases and J 4 bases, with 16 bases left between them. For the CDR3, the DNA is TGTGCCAGCAGTGATGAGTGGGCCAGCCTATACGAGCAGTACTTC. Translated, it gives CASSDEWASLYEQYF.

This clonotype has at least ten counts. One end of the junction does not line up with germline, which may come from a read error. The chain links TRBV29-1 to TRBJ2-1, with 12 positions matching TRBD1. This CDR3 has 15 amino acids. The germline V gene has CDR1 SQVTM and CDR2 ANQGSEA. The CDR3 region has the DNA TGCAGCGTCGAAGAACTCGGGACAGGGGGCTTTGAGCAGTTCTTC. Translation: CSVEELGTGGFEQFF.

This clonotype occurred a few times. V gene TRBV5-5 combines with J gene TRBJ2-7; D is perhaps TRBD2 (5 bases). CDR3 length: 14 residues. The germline V gene has CDR1 SGHKS and CDR2 YYEKEE (reference sequence). V was shortened by 5 bases and J by 5 bases, with 17 bases between the two germline ends. The CDR3 nucleotides read TGTGCCAGCAGACATACTGAGTCGCGGGACGAGCAGTACTTC. Translation gives CASRHTESRDEQYF.

The J gene is TRBJ1-4, the V gene TRBV4-1, with 8 bases that match TRBD1. With 0 bases clipped from V and 8 bases from J, the junction kept 5 bases outside the gene matches. The CDR3 is 15 residues long. Germline assignment: CDR1 MGHRA and CDR2 YSYEKL. In DNA, the CDR3 is TGCGCCAGCAGCCAAGAAGGACAGGGACTCGAAAAACTGTTTTTT. Protein product: CASSQEGQGLEKLFF.

The sample holds a few counts of this clonotype. The chain links TRBV12-3 or TRBV12-4 to TRBJ2-1, with D maybe TRBD1 (5 bases). The CDR3 runs to 14 residues. V dropped 6 bases and J dropped 5 bases, with 14 bases sitting between them. The CDR3 DNA reads as TGTGCCAGCAGGGGCACCAACAGGAACAATGAGCAGTTCTTC. Translating gives CASRGTNRNNEQFF.